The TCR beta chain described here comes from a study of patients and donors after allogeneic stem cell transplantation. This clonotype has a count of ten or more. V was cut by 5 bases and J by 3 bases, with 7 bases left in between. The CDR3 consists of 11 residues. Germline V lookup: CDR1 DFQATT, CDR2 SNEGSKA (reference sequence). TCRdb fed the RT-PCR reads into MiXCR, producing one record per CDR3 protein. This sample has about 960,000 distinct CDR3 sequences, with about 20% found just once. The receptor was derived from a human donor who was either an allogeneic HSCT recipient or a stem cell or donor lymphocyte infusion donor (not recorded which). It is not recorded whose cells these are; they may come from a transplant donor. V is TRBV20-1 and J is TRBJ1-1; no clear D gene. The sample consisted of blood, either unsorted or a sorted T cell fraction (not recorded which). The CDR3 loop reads CSARRDTEAFF. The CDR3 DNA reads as TGCAGTGCTCGACGGGACACTGAAGCTTTCTTT.